The rows below give T cell receptor beta chains drawn from one sample of a study of T cell responses to AZD1222 COVID-19 vaccine. Clones were sequenced by immunoSEQ multiplex PCR, and TCRdb holds only the in-frame ones, with some missing. The sample includes about 56,000 clones, about 90% of them seen just once. Here the sequenced sample was peripheral blood, taken on day 0 of AZD1222 vaccination. The receptors were gathered from an adult in good health. CDR3s include the opening cysteine and the closing phenylalanine or tryptophan. A D gene is named only where the DNA matches it firmly. Some rows have no size entry. The others give once, few or many, or a class for an expanded clone.

>.|TRBD1|TRBV7-9|16|TRBJ1-4
TGTGCCAGCAGCCGTCCGCAGGGGGAGACTAATGAAAAACTGTTTTTT
CASSRPQGETNEKLFF
>.|.|TRBV27|12|TRBJ1-4
TGTGCCAGCAGTCTCAACGGTGGAAAACTGTTTTTT
CASSLNGGKLFF
>.|.|TRBV19|15|TRBJ1-5
TGTGCCAGTACCTCGCCGGGGATAAGCAATCAGCCCCAGCATTTT
CASTSPGISNQPQHF
>.|TRBD1|TRBV19|15|TRBJ1-1
TGTGCCAGTAGTAAACCGGGACAGGGGGCCACTGAAGCTTTCTTT
CASSKPGQGATEAFF
>.|TRBD1|TRBV19|15|TRBJ1-2
TGTGCCAGTAGTATAAACACAGGGGGCCGGGATGGCTACACCTTC
CASSINTGGRDGYTF
>.|TRBD1|TRBV4-2|17|TRBJ1-2
TGTGCCAGCAGCCAACCGGGACAGGGGGCCGGCAACTATGGCTACACCTTC
CASSQPGQGAGNYGYTF
>.|.|TRBV5-6|14|TRBJ2-3
TGTGCCAGCAGCACCGGGGCCGTAGGCGGTACGCAGTATTTT
CASSTGAVGGTQYF
>.|.|TRBV7-2|15|TRBJ2-3
TGTGCCAGCAGCCCCCCAGCAGTAAGCACAGATACGCAGTATTTT
CASSPPAVSTDTQYF
>.|.|TRBV11-2|17|TRBJ2-7
TGTGCCAGCAGCCCTTGGTCCGGGACCTCAGGGTCCTACGAGCAGTACTTC
CASSPWSGTSGSYEQYF
>.|.|TRBV18|13|TRBJ1-1
TGTGCCAGCTCTCCCGGGATAAACACTGAAGCTTTCTTT
CASSPGINTEAFF
>.|.|TRBV4-1|16|TRBJ1-3
TGCGCCAGCAGCCAAGTATCGGGCCTCTCTGGAAACACCATATATTTT
CASSQVSGLSGNTIYF
>.|TRBD1|TRBV5-6|15|TRBJ2-5
TGTGCCAGCAGCTTTCCCCGGACAGGGGGAGAGACCCAGTACTTC
CASSFPRTGGETQYF
>.|.|TRBV2|12|TRBJ1-4
TGTGCCAGCAGACTGACAGCCTATTATTTGTTTTTT
CASRLTAYYLFF
>.|.|TRBV5-1|14|TRBJ2-4
TGCGCCAGCAGCTTGGAGGGAGATCCAAACATTCAGTACTTC
CASSLEGDPNIQYF
>.|.|TRBV2|15|TRBJ2-2
TGTGCCAGCAGTAGCCAGCAGGTTGGCGCCGGGGAGCTGTTTTTT
CASSSQQVGAGELFF
>few|.|TRBV29-1|15|TRBJ1-3
TGCAGCGTTGTGCATCAGGTGGGGCTCGGAAACACCATATATTTT
CSVVHQVGLGNTIYF
>.|TRBD2|TRBV7-2|13|TRBJ2-1
TGTGCCAGCAGCCGCCGGACTAGCAGTGAGCAGTTCTTC
CASSRRTSSEQFF
>.|.|TRBV6-5|14|TRBJ2-7
TGTGCCAGCAGTCGACCGATAATTCCCTACGAGCAGTACTTC
CASSRPIIPYEQYF
>once|TRBD2|TRBV9|15|TRBJ2-5
TGTGCCAGCAGTAGCGGGTCGGGGGGTCCGGAGACCCAGTACTTC
CASSSGSGGPETQYF